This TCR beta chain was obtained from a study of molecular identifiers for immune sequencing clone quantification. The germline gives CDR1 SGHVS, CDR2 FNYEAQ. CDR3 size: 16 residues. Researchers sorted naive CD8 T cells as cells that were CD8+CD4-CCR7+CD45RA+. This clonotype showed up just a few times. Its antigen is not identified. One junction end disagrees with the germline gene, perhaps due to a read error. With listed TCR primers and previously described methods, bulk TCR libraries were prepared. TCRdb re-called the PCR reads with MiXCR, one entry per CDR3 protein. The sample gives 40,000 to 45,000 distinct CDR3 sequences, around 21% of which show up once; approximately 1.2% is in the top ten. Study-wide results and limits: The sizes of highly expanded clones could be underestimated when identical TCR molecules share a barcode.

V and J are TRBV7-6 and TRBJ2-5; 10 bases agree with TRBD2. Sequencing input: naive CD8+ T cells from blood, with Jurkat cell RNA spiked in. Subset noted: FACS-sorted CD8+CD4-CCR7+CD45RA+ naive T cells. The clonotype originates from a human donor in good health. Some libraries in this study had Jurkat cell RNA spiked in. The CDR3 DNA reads TGTGCCGGCAGCTTAGTCCTAGCGGGGGCCCAAGAGACCCAGTACTTC. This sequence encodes CAGSLVLAGAQETQYF.